Below, one T cell receptor (beta chain) is given with its context. Its antigen is unknown. The V gene's germline CDR1 is MNHNY and CDR2 SVGAGI (reference sequence). With 4 bases removed from V and 1 base from J, the gap between germline ends came to 10 bases. This CDR3 region has 15 residues. Clones were sequenced by immunoSEQ multiplex PCR, and TCRdb holds only the in-frame ones, with some missing. The top ten clones hold around 2.8% of a sample with roughly 70,000 clones, roughly 87% of them seen once. This sample stems from a study of OX40 agonist ivuxolimab in advanced cancers. In the study overall: Patients were given ivuxolimab, an antibody that agonizes OX40 (CD134). Administration of intravenous ivuxolimab to patients occurred every 2 weeks at 0.01 to 10 mg/kg.

Study outcomes and limitations: Among the lowest levels of clonal expansion were found in partial responders at 0.1-3.0 mg/kg.

The chain couples TRBV6-6 to TRBJ2-2, with a weak D call TRBD1 (5 bases). This TCR was sampled from an adult with an advanced solid tumor such as melanoma, head and neck, liver or kidney cancer. The sequencing used CD4+ or CD8+ T cells sorted from blood, collected in a trial of the OX40 agonist ivuxolimab. CDR3: CASSFKGLNTGELFF. CDR3 DNA sequence: TGTGCCAGCAGTTTTAAGGGGCTGAACACCGGGGAGCTGTTTTTT.